This TCR beta chain was observed in a study of CD8 T cells in ankylosing spondylitis. Broader study findings: Blood of patients with ankylosing spondylitis appeared to be characterized by a TCR beta motif of several highly homologous variants. From matched ankylosing spondylitis synovial fluid, disease-linked clones were reportedly recovered at significantly enriched levels.

V was clipped by 0 bases and J by 4 bases; unmatched bases: 6. This CDR3 is 16 amino acids long. In germline, CDR1 is DFQATT, CDR2 SNEGSKA (reference sequence). A single record per CDR3 protein comes from TCRdb applying MiXCR to the 5' RACE reads. The sample includes roughly 280,000 distinct CDR3 sequences, roughly 20% of them seen just once. A remark on this clonotype: What it binds is not known.

The clonotype comes from a male donor with ankylosing spondylitis or in good health (not recorded which). Material: blood, either unsorted or a sorted T cell fraction (not recorded which). V gene TRBV20-1 combines with J gene TRBJ2-1, with 10 bases lining up with TRBD2. Here the CDR3 reads CSARDPTSGLYNEQFF. The CDR3 nucleotides are TGCAGTGCTAGAGACCCGACTAGCGGGCTTTACAATGAGCAGTTCTTC.